The 19 T cell receptor beta chains reported below all come from one sample, sequenced in a study of blood T cell repertoires in COVID-19. Only in-frame clones appear in the TCRdb table, and some are missing; sequencing was by immunoSEQ multiplex PCR. Of some 180,000 clones listed, 84% are singletons. Specimen: peripheral blood. All receptors come from a human donor in a cohort sampled during active COVID-19.

The chain employs TRBV6-6 and TRBJ1-3; weak D call: TRBD1 (6 bases). The germline gives CDR1 MNHNY, CDR2 SVGAGI (reference sequence). The CDR3 contains 14 residues. V was shortened by 2 bases and J by 4 bases, with 9 bases between the two germline ends. The CDR3 DNA reads as TGTGCCAGCAGTTACGGGGGACAAGGAAACACCATATATTTT. Translating it yields CASSYGGQGNTIYF.

This chain joins TRBV9 and TRBJ1-4; D not certain. Germline V gene data show CDR1 as SGDLS and CDR2 as YYNGEE. Trimming left V 0 bases short and J 3 bases short, with 6 bases between. This CDR3 is 14 amino acids long. The CDR3: CASSVGGSNEKLFF. In nucleotides, the CDR3 is TGTGCCAGCAGCGTAGGAGGGTCTAATGAAAAACTGTTTTTT.

The rearrangement uses TRBV11-2 and TRBJ1-1; tentatively, D is TRBD1 (5 bases). The CDR3 has 15 residues. Trimming pared 3 bases from V and 4 bases from J, leaving 15 bases between. Germline CDR1 SGHAT, CDR2 FQNNGV. The CDR3 DNA follows: TGTGCCAGCAGCTTTAACCGGGTCGGGGGCACTGAAGCTTTCTTT. This encodes CASSFNRVGGTEAFF.

The chain links TRBV7-2 to TRBJ2-7; D is uncertain. There are 16 residues in the CDR3. V lost 4 bases to trimming and J lost 0 bases, with 16 bases between them. The germline V gene encodes CDR1 SGHTA and CDR2 FQGNSA. CDR3 sequence reads: CASSSPPGGSSYEQYF. CDR3 DNA sequence: TGTGCCAGCAGCTCACCCCCCGGCGGAAGCTCCTACGAGCAGTACTTC.

The CDR3 loop reads CASSLIGGAGDTQYF. CDR3 in DNA: TGTGCCAGCAGCTTAATCGGGGGGGCTGGAGATACGCAGTATTTT. The J gene is TRBJ2-3, the V gene TRBV7-3, with 8 bases identical to TRBD2. The CDR3 is made up of 15 amino acids. Per germline, CDR1 SGHTA and CDR2 FQGTGA. J lost 5 bases, V lost 1 base, and 5 bases had no gene match. Drawing the rest from reference TRBV7-3 and TRBJ2-3, the complete variable domain is GAGVSQTPSNKVTEKGKYVELRCDPISGHTALYWYRQSLGQGPEFLIYFQGTGAADDSGLPNDRFFAVRPEGSVSTLKIQRTERGDSAVYLCASSLIGGAGDTQYFGPGTRLTVL.

This clone was seen once. The chain links TRBV7-6 to TRBJ2-1; 8 bases fit TRBD2. J gave up 5 bases and V 1 base, and 10 bases lay outside the gene matches. The germline V gene encodes CDR1 SGHVS and CDR2 FNYEAQ. The CDR3 extends over 17 amino acids. The CDR3 sequence: CASSLVDGGALDNEQFF. The CDR3 coding sequence is TGTGCCAGCAGCTTAGTTGACGGGGGGGCTTTGGACAATGAGCAGTTCTTC.

The table lists this clone with a few counts. V usage is TRBV3-1 (or the pseudogene TRBV3-2) and J usage is TRBJ1-2; D is perhaps TRBD1 (5 bases). CDR1 and CDR2 (germline): LGHDT, YNNKEL (reference sequence). This CDR3 contains 15 residues. The V gene lost 1 base and the J gene lost 1 base, with 10 bases spanning the gap. The CDR3 DNA reads as TGTGCCAGCAGCCAAGGCACAGGAGATAACTATGGCTACACCTTC. It codes for CASSQGTGDNYGYTF.

The CDR3 DNA sequence: TGTGCCTGGAGGGGGACGAGGGGCAGGGGTGAAGCTTTCTTT. It yields the protein CAWRGTRGRGEAFF. The chain combines TRBV30 with TRBJ1-1, with D possibly TRBD1 on 6 matching bases. V was pared by 3 bases and J by 7 bases, with 18 bases between. CDR1 and CDR2 (germline): GTSNPN, SVGIG (reference sequence). The CDR3 has 14 residues.

This rearrangement joins TRBV10-3 to TRBJ2-5, with 9 bases matching TRBD2. The CDR3 is 16 residues long. From germline, CDR1 is ENHRY and CDR2 SYGVKD. V shed 10 bases, J shed 0 bases, and the junction held 12 bases outside the gene matches. The CDR3 is CATGRSGGLYQETQYF. Here the CDR3 DNA reads TGTGCCACCGGGCGTAGCGGGGGTCTGTACCAAGAGACCCAGTACTTC.

V is TRBV5-6 and J is TRBJ1-4; 8 positions agree with TRBD1. The V and J ends lost 4 bases and 7 bases, in that order; junction bases with no gene match: 9. CDR3 size: 15 residues. The germline CDR1 and CDR2 sequences are SGHDT and YYEEEE. In DNA, the CDR3 is TGTGCCAGCAGCCCGCGGACAGGGTTAGGTGAAAAACTGTTTTTT. As protein: CASSPRTGLGEKLFF.

This clone was seen a handful of times. The chain links TRBV18 to TRBJ1-1; TRBD1 might be the D (6 bases). The V gene's germline CDR1 is KGHSH and CDR2 LQKENI. The CDR3 is made up of 17 amino acids. Deletions cut 2 bases from V and 0 bases from J, with 16 bases between. CDR3 nucleotides: TGTGCCAGCTCACCAGGAGCCAGGGGCAGGTTGAACACTGAAGCTTTCTTT. Protein sequence: CASSPGARGRLNTEAFF.

This clone showed up just once. CDR3 DNA sequence: TGCAGTGCTAGTTCCCGACAGGTGAACACTGAAGCTTTCTTT. Translating it yields CSASSRQVNTEAFF. V gene TRBV20-1 combines with J gene TRBJ1-1; D might be TRBD1 (6 bases). This CDR3 has 14 residues. V was clipped by 3 bases and J by 0 bases, with 11 bases between them. The V gene's germline CDR1 is DFQATT and CDR2 SNEGSKA (reference sequence).

This chain joins TRBV7-9 and TRBJ2-5, with TRBD1 identical over 8 bases. There are 13 residues in the CDR3. V lost 5 bases to trimming and J lost 4 bases; unmatched junction nucleotides: 3. Germline CDR1 reads SEHNR; CDR2 reads FQNEAQ (reference sequence). This CDR3 is CASSPRGPETQYF. The CDR3, as DNA: TGTGCCAGCAGCCCCAGGGGGCCAGAGACCCAGTACTTC.

The rearrangement uses TRBV27 and TRBJ1-2; 10 bases map to TRBD1. Germline loops: CDR1 MNHEY, CDR2 SMNVEV (reference sequence). Trimming removed 4 bases from V and 3 bases from J; junction bases left unmatched: 11. The CDR3 is made up of 17 amino acids. The CDR3 is CASSSTGGQGVDYGYTF. The CDR3, as DNA: TGTGCCAGCAGTTCGACCGGAGGACAGGGGGTGGACTATGGCTACACCTTC.

The V call is TRBV5-4, the J call TRBJ1-1, with 7 bases identical to TRBD1. The V segment lost 4 bases and the J segment 11 bases; nucleotides outside the gene matches: 14. The CDR3 covers 14 residues. Germline V gene data show CDR1 as SGHNT and CDR2 as YYREEE (reference sequence). Here the CDR3 DNA reads TGTGCCAGCAGCACGAGTCGACAGGGCCATGGGGCTTTCTTT. Protein sequence: CASSTSRQGHGAFF. Complete variable domain (other parts from reference TRBV5-4 and TRBJ1-1): ETGVTQSPTHLIKTRGQQVTLRCSSQSGHNTVSWYQQALGQGPQFIFQYYREEENGRGNFPPRFSGLQFPNYSSELNVNALELDDSALYLCASSTSRQGHGAFFGQGTRLTVV.

V usage is TRBV19 and J usage is TRBJ1-2; TRBD1 aligns across 9 bases. V was pared by 7 bases and J by 5 bases, with 11 bases of the junction left unmatched. CDR3 size: 15 residues. Per germline, CDR1 LNHDA and CDR2 SQIVND (reference sequence). The CDR3 bases are TGTGCCAGTAATGAGGGGGACAGGGACTTATATGGCTACACCTTC. As protein: CASNEGDRDLYGYTF.

The chain couples TRBV6-5 to TRBJ1-5; D remains unclear. CDR1 is MNHEY and CDR2 is SVGAGI in the germline V gene. The CDR3 covers 11 residues. Trimming cost V 8 bases and J 6 bases, with 8 bases left between them. The CDR3: CASVPGQPQHF. The CDR3 DNA follows: TGTGCCAGCGTTCCGGGTCAGCCCCAGCATTTT.

This clone was counted between two and nine times. The chain combines TRBV19 with TRBJ1-1, with D unclear. Germline loops: CDR1 LNHDA, CDR2 SQIVND (reference sequence). The CDR3 consists of 13 residues. The ends were cut back, 3 bases at V and 2 bases at J, with 7 bases in the middle. The CDR3 DNA sequence: TGTGCCAGTAGTATCGGAGTAAACACTGAAGCTTTCTTT. It encodes CASSIGVNTEAFF.

CDR3 coding DNA: TGTGCCACCAGCAGAGGCCTGGGCCCTGGAAACACCATATATTTT. Protein sequence: CATSRGLGPGNTIYF. The chain links TRBV15 to TRBJ1-3, with D unclear. Germline CDR1 reads LNHNV; CDR2 reads YYDKDF (reference sequence). V lost 1 base to trimming and J lost 2 bases, with 9 bases between them. This CDR3 region has 15 residues.